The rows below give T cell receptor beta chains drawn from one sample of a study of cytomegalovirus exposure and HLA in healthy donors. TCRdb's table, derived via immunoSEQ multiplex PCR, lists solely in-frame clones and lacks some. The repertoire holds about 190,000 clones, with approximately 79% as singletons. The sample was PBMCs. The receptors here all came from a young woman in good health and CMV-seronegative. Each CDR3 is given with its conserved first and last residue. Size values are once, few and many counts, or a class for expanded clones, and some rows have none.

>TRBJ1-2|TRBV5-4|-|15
CASSSPGQGKEGYTF
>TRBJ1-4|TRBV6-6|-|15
CASSYPREGDEKLFF
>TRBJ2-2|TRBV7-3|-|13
CATGTGVTGELFF
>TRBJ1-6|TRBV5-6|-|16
CASSLDRGSYNSPLHF
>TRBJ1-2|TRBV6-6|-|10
CASLAGGYTF
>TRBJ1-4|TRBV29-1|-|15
CSVEGLGQDNEKLFF
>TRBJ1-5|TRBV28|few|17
CASSKYRGLGGNQPQHF
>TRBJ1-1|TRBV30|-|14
CAWSVRQTGSEAFF
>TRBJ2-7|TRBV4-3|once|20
CASSQDHSRADLFRGYEQYF
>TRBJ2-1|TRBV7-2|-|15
CASKRAGVSFNEQFF
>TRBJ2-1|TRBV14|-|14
CASSQEIAGREQFF
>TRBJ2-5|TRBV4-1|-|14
CASSQEAGQETQYF
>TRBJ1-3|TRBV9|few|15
CASSPRWGTGNTIYF
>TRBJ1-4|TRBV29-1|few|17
CSVEVQLYGTGDEKLFF
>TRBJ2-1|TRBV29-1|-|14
CSVYGLADYNEQFF
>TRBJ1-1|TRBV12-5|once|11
CASGVNTEAFF
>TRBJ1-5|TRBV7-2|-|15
CASSLSAGGNQPQHF
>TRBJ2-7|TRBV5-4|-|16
CASSFGGGAPLSGQYF
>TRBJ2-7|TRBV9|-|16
CASSEGEGTSIDEQYF
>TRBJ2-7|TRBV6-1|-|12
CASSDPTSEQYF
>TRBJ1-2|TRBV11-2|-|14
CASSLHSQGQGYTF
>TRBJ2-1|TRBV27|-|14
CASSSTDSYNEQFF
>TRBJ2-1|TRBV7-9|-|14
CASSLARTMAEQFF
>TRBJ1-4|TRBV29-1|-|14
CSVSYRGTNEKLFF
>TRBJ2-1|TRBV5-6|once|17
CASSLLASGGAGNEQFF
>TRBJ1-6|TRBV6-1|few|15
CASNYRSLQNSPLHF
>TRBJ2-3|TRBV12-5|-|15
CASGLRYRRGDTQYF
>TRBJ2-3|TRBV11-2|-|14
CASSPLFSTDTQYF
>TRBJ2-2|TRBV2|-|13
CASSDTNTGELFF
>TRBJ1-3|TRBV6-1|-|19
CASSEGLVGQGISGNTIYF
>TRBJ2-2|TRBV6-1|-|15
CASSDPSGGAGELFF
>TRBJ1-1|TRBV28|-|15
CASSTRTGQNTEAFF
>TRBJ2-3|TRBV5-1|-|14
CASSLDRVTDTQYF
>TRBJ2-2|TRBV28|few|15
CASRARDRATGELFF
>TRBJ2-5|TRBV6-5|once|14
CASSESGSRETQYF
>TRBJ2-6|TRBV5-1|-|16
CASSLAGASGANVLTF
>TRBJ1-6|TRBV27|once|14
CASSLQGGNSPLYF
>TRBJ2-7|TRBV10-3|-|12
CAISESQGQQYF
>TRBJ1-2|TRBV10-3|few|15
CAISESTGGVSGYTF
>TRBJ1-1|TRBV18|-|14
CASSPLRDDTEAFF
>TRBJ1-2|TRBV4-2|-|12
CASEGQGYGYTF
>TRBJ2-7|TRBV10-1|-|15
CASSESAGPPYEQYF
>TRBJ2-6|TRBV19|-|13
CASWSLETNVLTF